These 21 T cell receptor beta chains were sequenced from one sample in a study of shared clonotypes between healthy human individuals. Naive CD8 cells, CD45RO-negative and positively selected for CCR7, excluded terminally differentiated effector memory CD45RA+ cells. Measured with immunoSEQ multiplex PCR; TCRdb has only the in-frame clones, and not every one. The data show about 680,000 clones, about 90% seen once. The specimen was naive CD8+ T cells sorted from blood. These receptors all come from a man aged 30-40 years in good health.

The CDR3 loop reads CATSRGYRATNEKLFF. The CDR3 DNA follows: TGTGCCACCAGCAGAGGCTACAGGGCAACTAATGAAAAACTGTTTTTT. This chain connects TRBV15 to TRBJ1-4; tentative D call: TRBD1 (6 bases). V lost 1 base and J lost 0, with 9 bases in between. CDR3 length: 16 residues. The germline CDR1 and CDR2 sequences are LNHNV and YYDKDF (reference sequence).

The gene calls are TRBV4-1 and TRBJ2-7, with 9 positions matching TRBD1. V was clipped by 0 bases and J by 4 bases; unmatched bases: 4. Germline V lookup: CDR1 MGHRA, CDR2 YSYEKL. The CDR3 loop spans 15 amino acids. The CDR3 DNA is TGCGCCAGCAGCCAAGATTGGGGACAGGGTTACGAGCAGTACTTC. Translation: CASSQDWGQGYEQYF.

The chain recombines TRBV6-6 with TRBJ1-1; possibly TRBD1 for D (5 bases). Germline V gene data show CDR1 as MNHNY and CDR2 as SVGAGI (reference sequence). V dropped 6 bases and J dropped 5 bases, with 16 bases sitting between them. This CDR3 spans 14 amino acids. CDR3 nucleotides: TGTGCCAGCAGGGTTACGGAGGGGAAGACTGAAGCTTTCTTT. It translates to CASRVTEGKTEAFF.

V and J are TRBV5-4 and TRBJ2-7, with a possible D match to TRBD1 (6 bases). Germline CDR1 and CDR2: SGHNT and YYREEE (reference sequence). V gave up 4 bases and J gave up 1 base, with 9 bases separating them. CDR3 size: 13 residues. CDR3 coding DNA: TGTGCCAGCAGCCGGGACACTTCCTACGAGCAGTACTTC. Amino acids: CASSRDTSYEQYF.

The chain employs TRBV7-2 and TRBJ2-1, with D possibly called TRBD1 or TRBD2 (5 bases each). Trimming cost V 5 bases and J 10 bases, with 9 bases left between them. CDR3 length equals 11 residues. Germline V gene data show CDR1 as SGHTA and CDR2 as FQGNSA. The CDR3 sequence is CASSPRGEQFF. In DNA form, the CDR3 reads TGTGCCAGCAGCCCTCGGGGCGAGCAGTTCTTC.

The gene calls are TRBV7-6 and TRBJ2-3, with 8 bases matching TRBD2. Germline V CDR1 and CDR2: SGHVS, FNYEAQ. The CDR3 sequence is 16 residues long. Losses at the gene ends were 1 base for V and 1 base for J; bases not matched to a gene: 4. The CDR3 nucleotides read TGTGCCAGCAGCTTAGAAGCAGCGGGAGGCACAGATACGCAGTATTTT. This codes for CASSLEAAGGTDTQYF.

This chain connects TRBV29-1 to TRBJ2-7; 9 bases are shared with TRBD1. Germline assignment: CDR1 SQVTM and CDR2 ANQGSEA. V lost 1 base, J lost 6 bases, and 4 bases stayed unmatched. The CDR3 has 13 amino acids. CDR3 in amino acids: CSVEVLTGGEQYF. CDR3 in DNA: TGCAGCGTTGAAGTCCTGACAGGGGGCGAGCAGTACTTC.

The chain couples TRBV7-2 to TRBJ2-5, with D unresolved. CDR1 is SGHTA, CDR2 FQGNSA, per germline. Between the trimmed V and J ends, which lost 4 bases and 4 bases, there was a span of 13 bases. The CDR3 loop spans 14 amino acids. CDR3 bases: TGTGCCAGCAGCTCCTATGAAGGCTTAGAGACCCAGTACTTC. It codes for CASSSYEGLETQYF.

This chain uses TRBV27 with TRBJ2-1, with D unresolved. Germline lookup yields CDR1 MNHEY and CDR2 SMNVEV (reference sequence). CDR3 length: 15 amino acids. The V end lost 2 bases, the J end lost 1 base, and 9 bases lay between the germline ends. The CDR3 here is CASSLVAASYNEQFF. The CDR3 DNA is TGTGCCAGCAGTTTAGTGGCAGCTTCCTACAATGAGCAGTTCTTC.

The chain uses TRBV6-6 and TRBJ2-3; perhaps TRBD2 as D (5 bases). The CDR3 totals 16 residues. CDR1 is MNHNY and CDR2 is SVGAGI in the germline V gene (reference sequence). Trimming pared 6 bases from V and 1 base from J, leaving 17 bases between. In nucleotides, the CDR3 is TGTGCCAGCAGCCAGCGTGGAGGAGTAGGCACAGATACGCAGTATTTT. Translating gives CASSQRGGVGTDTQYF.

This chain uses TRBV4-3 with TRBJ1-2; D call uncertain. V was clipped by 3 bases and J by 4 bases, with 9 bases between them. The CDR3 loop spans 13 amino acids. Per germline, CDR1 LGHNA and CDR2 YSLEER. CDR3 protein: CASSQFVGYGYTF. In DNA form, the CDR3 reads TGCGCCAGCAGCCAGTTTGTGGGCTATGGCTACACCTTC.

The chain uses TRBV5-6 and TRBJ2-1; perhaps TRBD1 as D (6 bases). V lost 0 bases, J lost 2 bases, and 6 bases lay in between. This CDR3 is 14 amino acids long. CDR1 and CDR2 from the germline V gene are SGHDT and YYEEEE. The CDR3 region is CASSLGTAYNEQFF. CDR3 nucleotides: TGTGCCAGCAGCTTGGGGACAGCCTACAATGAGCAGTTCTTC.

The chain combines TRBV4-1 with TRBJ2-3; D is perhaps TRBD2 (5 bases). CDR1 MGHRA and CDR2 YSYEKL come from the germline V gene. Trimming shortened V by 0 bases and J by 0 bases, and 13 bases separated the two germline ends. This CDR3 has 17 amino acids. CDR3 sequence: CASSQEPPTGSTDTQYF. DNA for the CDR3: TGCGCCAGCAGCCAAGAGCCGCCGACGGGAAGCACAGATACGCAGTATTTT.

The gene calls are TRBV6-1 and TRBJ2-7; 7 bases line up with TRBD2. The trim removed 4 bases at V and 3 bases at J, leaving 15 bases unmatched. Germline V CDR1 and CDR2: MNHNS, SASEGT. The length of the CDR3 is 17 residues. Here the CDR3 reads CASSAPSGGGPFYEQYF. The CDR3 bases are TGTGCCAGCAGTGCCCCCTCGGGGGGAGGGCCATTCTACGAGCAGTACTTC.

This clone was recorded once. This chain joins TRBV29-1 and TRBJ2-2; TRBD2 matches 8 bases. The CDR3 is made up of 14 amino acids. The J segment lost 4 bases and the V segment lost 7 bases, leaving 8 bases of the junction unmatched. CDR1 and CDR2 (germline): SQVTM, ANQGSEA. CDR3 nucleotides: TGCAGCGCCATGACACGGGAGGGCACCGGGGAGCTGTTTTTT. Amino acids: CSAMTREGTGELFF.

The sample holds one count of this clone. CDR3 sequence (DNA): TGTGCCAGCAGCTTCGGAGCCAAAAACATTCAGTACTTC. Translating gives CASSFGAKNIQYF. The rearrangement joins TRBV5-4 to TRBJ2-4; no clear D gene. Germline V gives CDR1 SGHNT, CDR2 YYREEE (reference sequence). The CDR3 contains 13 residues. The ends were cut back, 2 bases at V and 0 bases at J, with 3 bases in the middle.

This chain links TRBV7-8 with TRBJ2-3; 9 positions match TRBD2. The germline V gene encodes CDR1 SGHVS and CDR2 FQNEAQ. The CDR3 covers 16 residues. J lost 6 bases, V lost 5 bases, and 12 bases had no gene match. The CDR3 region is CASSIGGRALGDTQYF. The CDR3, as DNA: TGTGCCAGCAGCATCGGCGGGAGGGCTCTTGGGGATACGCAGTATTTT.

This clone appeared a few times. One end of the junction fails to match germline, which may point to a read error. This chain connects TRBV7-9 to TRBJ1-1; possibly TRBD1 for D (5 bases). Germline V gene data show CDR1 as SEHNR and CDR2 as FQNEAQ (reference sequence). This CDR3 is 11 amino acids long. The CDR3 here is CAGREQDEAFF. As DNA, the CDR3 is TGTGCCGGCAGGGAGCAAGATGAAGCTTTCTTT. Full variable domain (missing parts from reference TRBV7-9 and TRBJ1-1): DTGVSQNPRHKITKRGQNVTFRCDPISEHNRLYWYRQTLGQGPEFLTYFQNEAQLEKSRLLSDRFSAERPKGSFSTLEIQRTEQGDSAMYLCAGREQDEAFFGQGTRLTVV.

Here the CDR3 reads CASSQTGTYEQYF. Here the CDR3 DNA reads TGTGCCAGCAGTCAGACAGGCACCTACGAGCAGTACTTC. The rearrangement joins TRBV7-6 to TRBJ2-7; D perhaps matches TRBD1 (6 bases). This CDR3 is built from 13 residues. Trimming left V 6 bases short and J 2 bases short, with 11 bases between. In germline, CDR1 is SGHVS, CDR2 FNYEAQ.

The genes are TRBV27 and TRBJ2-1; 12 bases align to TRBD2. The CDR3 loop spans 16 amino acids. Germline CDR1 is MNHEY and CDR2 is SMNVEV (reference sequence). After removal of 5 bases from V and 4 bases from J, the junction contained 6 bases not matched to a gene. DNA of the CDR3: TGTGCCAGCAGTACTGGTGGGACTAGCGGGTACAATGAGCAGTTCTTC. It translates to CASSTGGTSGYNEQFF.

V is TRBV28 and J is TRBJ1-1, with D tentatively TRBD1 (5 bases). V lost 7 bases to trimming and J lost 5 bases, with 23 bases between them. CDR1 and CDR2 (germline): MDHEN, SYDVKM. This CDR3 has 16 residues. The CDR3 here is CASTNWAGARGTEAFF. CDR3 nucleotide sequence: TGTGCCAGCACCAATTGGGCCGGGGCCCGGGGGACTGAAGCTTTCTTT.